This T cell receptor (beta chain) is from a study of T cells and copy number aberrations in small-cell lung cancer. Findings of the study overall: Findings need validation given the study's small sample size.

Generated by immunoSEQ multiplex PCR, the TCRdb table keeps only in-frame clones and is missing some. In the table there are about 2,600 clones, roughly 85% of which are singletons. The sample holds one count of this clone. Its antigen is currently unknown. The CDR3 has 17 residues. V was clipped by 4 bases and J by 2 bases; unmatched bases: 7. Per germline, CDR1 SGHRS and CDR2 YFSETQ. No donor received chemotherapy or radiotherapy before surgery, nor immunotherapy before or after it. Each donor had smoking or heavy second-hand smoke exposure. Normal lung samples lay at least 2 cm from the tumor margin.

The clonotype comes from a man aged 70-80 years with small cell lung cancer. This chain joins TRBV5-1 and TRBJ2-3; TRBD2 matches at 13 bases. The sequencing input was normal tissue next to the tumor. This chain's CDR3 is CASSGGTSGDFTDTQYF. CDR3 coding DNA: TGCGCCAGCAGCGGGGGGACTAGCGGGGATTTCACAGATACGCAGTATTTT.